Listed below are T cell receptor beta chains from one sample, sequenced in a study of blood T cell repertoires in COVID-19. The method was immunoSEQ multiplex PCR; TCRdb's version includes in-frame clones alone and lacks a portion of them. The sample contains tens of thousands of clones, around 92% of which appear only once. Sequencing was done on a sample of peripheral blood. Receptors were obtained from a man in his 60s with acute or convalescent COVID-19. The CDR3 runs from the conserved cysteine through the conserved F or W. A D gene is named only where the DNA matches it firmly. Size tells how often a clone was seen (once, few, many) or the class of an expanded clone, and some rows leave it out.

j_call: TRBJ1-3
d_call: .
v_call: TRBV3-1/TRBV3-2
clone_size: .
cdr3_aa: CASSLLEASGNTIYF
cdr3_nt: TGTGCCAGCAGCTTACTGGAGGCCTCTGGAAACACCATATATTTT

j_call: TRBJ2-1
d_call: .
v_call: TRBV24-1
clone_size: .
cdr3_aa: CATSDFGGPGNEQFF
cdr3_nt: TGTGCCACCAGTGATTTCGGGGGTCCGGGGAATGAGCAGTTCTTC

j_call: TRBJ2-2
d_call: .
v_call: TRBV30
clone_size: .
cdr3_aa: CAWSFLGDLNRGTGELFF
cdr3_nt: TGTGCCTGGAGTTTCCTGGGGGACTTAAACAGAGGCACCGGGGAGCTGTTTTTT

j_call: TRBJ1-4
d_call: .
v_call: TRBV7-9
clone_size: .
cdr3_aa: CASSLGSQNEKLFF
cdr3_nt: TGTGCCAGCAGCTTAGGAAGTCAGAATGAAAAACTGTTTTTT

j_call: TRBJ2-1
d_call: .
v_call: TRBV6-5
clone_size: .
cdr3_aa: CASSYSNRAGRNEQFF
cdr3_nt: TGTGCCAGCAGTTACTCGAATCGGGCAGGGCGGAATGAGCAGTTCTTC

j_call: TRBJ1-6
d_call: TRBD1
v_call: TRBV2
clone_size: .
cdr3_aa: CASSGDRTRSAPLHF
cdr3_nt: TGTGCCAGCAGTGGGGACAGGACCCGTTCGGCACCCCTCCACTTT

j_call: TRBJ1-2
d_call: TRBD1
v_call: TRBV24-1
clone_size: .
cdr3_aa: CATSDPGQSVYGYTF
cdr3_nt: TGTGCCACCAGTGATCCGGGACAGAGCGTATATGGCTACACCTTC

j_call: TRBJ1-5
d_call: TRBD1
v_call: TRBV10-3
clone_size: .
cdr3_aa: CASGSPGQGATGNQPQHF
cdr3_nt: TGTGCCAGCGGAAGTCCGGGACAGGGGGCCACTGGCAATCAGCCCCAGCATTTT

j_call: TRBJ1-1
d_call: TRBD1
v_call: TRBV6-6
clone_size: .
cdr3_aa: CASSYYLTGGNTEAFF
cdr3_nt: TGTGCCAGCAGTTACTATCTTACAGGGGGGAACACTGAAGCTTTCTTT

j_call: TRBJ1-5
d_call: .
v_call: TRBV6-5
clone_size: .
cdr3_aa: CATQNIDRLYQPQHF
cdr3_nt: TGTGCCACACAGAACATCGACAGACTTTATCAGCCCCAGCATTTT

j_call: TRBJ2-7
d_call: .
v_call: TRBV29-1
clone_size: .
cdr3_aa: CSVDQQGTYEQYF
cdr3_nt: TGCAGCGTTGATCAGCAGGGGACCTACGAGCAGTACTTC

j_call: TRBJ1-6
d_call: .
v_call: TRBV10-2
clone_size: few
cdr3_aa: CASTRGDSPLHF
cdr3_nt: TGCGCCAGCACCAGAGGCGATTCACCCCTCCACTTT

j_call: TRBJ2-7
d_call: .
v_call: TRBV7-2
clone_size: .
cdr3_aa: CASSFPTGTLAYEQYF
cdr3_nt: TGTGCCAGCAGCTTCCCTACAGGGACCTTGGCCTACGAGCAGTACTTC

j_call: TRBJ1-1
d_call: .
v_call: TRBV5-8
clone_size: once
cdr3_aa: CASSLRVNTEAFF
cdr3_nt: TGTGCCAGCAGCTTGCGGGTGAACACTGAAGCTTTCTTT

j_call: TRBJ1-2
d_call: .
v_call: TRBV5-1
clone_size: .
cdr3_aa: CASRNFQGGYGYTF
cdr3_nt: TGCGCCAGCAGGAATTTTCAAGGCGGGTATGGCTACACCTTC

j_call: TRBJ1-5
d_call: TRBD1
v_call: TRBV7-8
clone_size: .
cdr3_aa: CASSLGQRNQPQHF
cdr3_nt: TGTGCCAGCAGCTTGGGACAGCGAAATCAGCCCCAGCATTTT

j_call: TRBJ1-4
d_call: TRBD1
v_call: TRBV5-1
clone_size: .
cdr3_aa: CASSATGGNEKLFF
cdr3_nt: TGCGCCAGCAGCGCGACAGGGGGTAATGAAAAACTGTTTTTT

j_call: TRBJ1-2
d_call: TRBD1
v_call: TRBV5-4
clone_size: .
cdr3_aa: CASSLGYRTGQGGGYTF
cdr3_nt: TGTGCCAGCAGCTTGGGTTATCGTACAGGACAGGGGGGCGGCTACACCTTC

j_call: TRBJ2-7
d_call: TRBD2
v_call: TRBV5-6
clone_size: .
cdr3_aa: CASHFGMASGNIGQYF
cdr3_nt: TGTGCCAGCCACTTCGGTATGGCTAGCGGAAACATTGGGCAGTACTTC

j_call: TRBJ1-1
d_call: .
v_call: TRBV5-6
clone_size: once
cdr3_aa: CASSLARGAEAFF
cdr3_nt: TGTGCCAGCAGCTTGGCCAGGGGCGCTGAAGCTTTCTTT

j_call: TRBJ1-6
d_call: TRBD1
v_call: TRBV30
clone_size: .
cdr3_aa: CAWSEGDRGSPLHF
cdr3_nt: TGTGCCTGGAGCGAGGGGGACAGGGGATCACCCCTCCACTTT

j_call: TRBJ1-2
d_call: .
v_call: TRBV6-6
clone_size: .
cdr3_aa: CASRAVGVGYGYTF
cdr3_nt: TGTGCCAGCAGAGCCGTTGGAGTCGGCTATGGCTACACCTTC

j_call: TRBJ1-5
d_call: .
v_call: TRBV15
clone_size: .
cdr3_aa: CATSRGGSYKPQHF
cdr3_nt: TGTGCCACCAGCAGAGGAGGGAGTTATAAGCCCCAGCATTTT

j_call: TRBJ1-6
d_call: .
v_call: TRBV5-6
clone_size: .
cdr3_aa: CASSYGAGAGPSPLHF
cdr3_nt: TGTGCCAGCAGCTACGGGGCGGGGGCAGGTCCAAGTCCCCTCCACTTT

j_call: TRBJ2-1
d_call: TRBD2
v_call: TRBV27
clone_size: .
cdr3_aa: CASNRGDRYNEQFF
cdr3_nt: TGTGCCAGCAATCGGGGGGACCGCTACAATGAGCAGTTCTTC

j_call: TRBJ2-3
d_call: TRBD1
v_call: TRBV19
clone_size: .
cdr3_aa: CASSIRGWDRENTDTQYF
cdr3_nt: TGTGCCAGTAGTATTCGGGGCTGGGACAGAGAAAACACAGATACGCAGTATTTT

j_call: TRBJ2-2
d_call: .
v_call: TRBV18
clone_size: .
cdr3_aa: CASSPLVRDTSNTGELFF
cdr3_nt: TGTGCCAGCTCACCACTAGTACGGGACACATCGAACACCGGGGAGCTGTTTTTT

j_call: TRBJ1-4
d_call: TRBD1
v_call: TRBV5-1
clone_size: .
cdr3_aa: CASSPEGTGDEKLFF
cdr3_nt: TGCGCCAGCAGCCCGGAAGGGACAGGGGATGAAAAACTGTTTTTT

j_call: TRBJ1-5
d_call: .
v_call: TRBV10-3
clone_size: .
cdr3_aa: CAISDEGTQPQHF
cdr3_nt: TGTGCCATCAGTGACGAGGGCACTCAGCCCCAGCATTTT

j_call: TRBJ1-1
d_call: .
v_call: TRBV6-5
clone_size: .
cdr3_aa: CASTEPRGRSTEAFF
cdr3_nt: TGTGCCAGCACCGAACCCCGCGGGAGAAGCACTGAAGCTTTCTTT

j_call: TRBJ2-5
d_call: .
v_call: TRBV15
clone_size: few
cdr3_aa: CATRRVETQYF
cdr3_nt: TGTGCCACCAGGAGGGTTGAGACCCAGTACTTC

j_call: TRBJ2-3
d_call: .
v_call: TRBV29-1
clone_size: .
cdr3_aa: CSVARWGGTDTQYF
cdr3_nt: TGCAGCGTGGCCCGTTGGGGGGGCACAGATACGCAGTATTTT

j_call: TRBJ1-2
d_call: .
v_call: TRBV24-1
clone_size: .
cdr3_aa: CATSDLGGANYGYTF
cdr3_nt: TGTGCCACCAGTGACCTCGGTGGAGCTAACTATGGCTACACCTTC

j_call: TRBJ1-2
d_call: .
v_call: TRBV15
clone_size: .
cdr3_aa: CATSRKAGLGDYGYTF
cdr3_nt: TGTGCCACCAGCAGGAAGGCAGGGTTAGGGGACTATGGCTACACCTTC

j_call: TRBJ2-1
d_call: .
v_call: TRBV9
clone_size: .
cdr3_aa: CASSDGTSYNEQFF
cdr3_nt: TGTGCCAGCAGCGACGGGACATCCTACAATGAGCAGTTCTTC

j_call: TRBJ2-5
d_call: .
v_call: TRBV18
clone_size: .
cdr3_aa: CASSPMRVQETQYF
cdr3_nt: TGTGCCAGCTCACCGATGAGGGTGCAAGAGACCCAGTACTTC

j_call: TRBJ1-1
d_call: .
v_call: TRBV3-1/TRBV3-2
clone_size: .
cdr3_aa: CASSLLTGNTEAFF
cdr3_nt: TGTGCCAGCAGCTTACTGACAGGGAACACTGAAGCTTTCTTT

j_call: TRBJ2-1
d_call: .
v_call: TRBV5-6
clone_size: .
cdr3_aa: CASSPGGYDEQFF
cdr3_nt: TGTGCCAGCAGCCCTGGCGGGTATGATGAGCAGTTCTTC

j_call: TRBJ1-4
d_call: TRBD1
v_call: TRBV5-1
clone_size: .
cdr3_aa: CASSRDRGGEKLFF
cdr3_nt: TGCGCCAGCAGCCGGGACAGGGGAGGAGAAAAACTGTTTTTT

j_call: TRBJ1-1
d_call: TRBD1
v_call: TRBV29-1
clone_size: .
cdr3_aa: CSAVRGPRNTEAFF
cdr3_nt: TGCAGCGCTGTCAGGGGGCCAAGGAACACTGAAGCTTTCTTT

j_call: TRBJ1-2
d_call: .
v_call: TRBV6-5
clone_size: many
cdr3_aa: CASSYGGKDYGYTF
cdr3_nt: TGTGCCAGCAGTTACGGGGGGAAGGACTATGGCTACACCTTC

j_call: TRBJ2-3
d_call: .
v_call: TRBV7-8
clone_size: once
cdr3_aa: CASSFPYRTDTQYF
cdr3_nt: TGTGCCAGCAGCTTCCCCTACAGGACAGATACGCAGTATTTT

j_call: TRBJ2-2
d_call: .
v_call: TRBV12-3/TRBV12-4
clone_size: .
cdr3_aa: CASTRQFPGELFF
cdr3_nt: TGTGCCAGCACCCGACAGTTCCCCGGGGAGCTGTTTTTT

j_call: TRBJ2-3
d_call: .
v_call: TRBV6-5
clone_size: .
cdr3_aa: CASSRKGTTDTQYF
cdr3_nt: TGTGCCAGCAGTCGAAAAGGGACAACAGATACGCAGTATTTT

j_call: TRBJ2-3
d_call: TRBD2
v_call: TRBV6-1
clone_size: .
cdr3_aa: CASSPGTITDTQYF
cdr3_nt: TGTGCCAGCAGTCCCGGGACTATCACAGATACGCAGTATTTT

j_call: TRBJ1-6
d_call: .
v_call: TRBV2
clone_size: .
cdr3_aa: CASSVWGDSPLHF
cdr3_nt: TGTGCCAGCAGTGTTTGGGGGGATTCACCCCTCCACTTT